Below are 27 T cell receptor beta chains sequenced from a single sample in a study of blood T cell repertoires in COVID-19. Generated by immunoSEQ multiplex PCR, the TCRdb table keeps only in-frame clones and is missing some. The top ten hold 4.6% of the sample, which has some 130,000 clones, about nine tenths seen once. Sequencing input: peripheral blood. The receptors originated from a man aged 60-69 years with COVID-19, enrolled during active disease.

The chain uses TRBV30 and TRBJ1-6; TRBD1 matches at 8 bases. The CDR3 runs to 13 residues. CDR1 GTSNPN and CDR2 SVGIG come from the germline V gene (reference sequence). The V segment lost 4 bases and the J segment 10 bases; nucleotides outside the gene matches: 6. CDR3 sequence (DNA): TGTGCCTGGACTGGACAGGGACGGTCACCCCTCCACTTT. Its protein product is CAWTGQGRSPLHF.

The rearrangement joins TRBV6-5 to TRBJ2-5; a weak D match, TRBD1 (6 bases). Trimming shortened V by 6 bases and J by 0 bases, and 8 bases separated the two germline ends. This CDR3 region has 13 residues. Germline V gives CDR1 MNHEY, CDR2 SVGAGI. The CDR3 DNA follows: TGTGCCAGCAGAACAGGGAACCAAGAGACCCAGTACTTC. Its protein is CASRTGNQETQYF.

This chain uses TRBV3-1 (or the pseudogene TRBV3-2) with TRBJ2-7; a weak D match, TRBD2 (5 bases). CDR1 is LGHDT and CDR2 is YNNKEL in the germline V gene (reference sequence). V lost 4 bases, J lost 7 bases, and 14 bases lay in between. This CDR3 has 13 amino acids. In nucleotides, the CDR3 is TGTGCCAGCAGCCGAGGAGGCCTAGGGGAGCAGTACTTC. Its protein is CASSRGGLGEQYF.

The chain has TRBV2 and TRBJ2-1; weak D call: TRBD2 (5 bases). CDR3 size: 15 residues. Germline CDR1 SNHLY, CDR2 FYNNEI. Trimming cost V 2 bases and J 5 bases, with 13 bases left between them. The CDR3 region is CASSERDVTNNEQFF. CDR3 DNA: TGTGCCAGCAGTGAACGGGATGTTACCAACAATGAGCAGTTCTTC. Full variable domain (missing parts from reference TRBV2 and TRBJ2-1): EPEVTQTPSHQVTQMGQEVILRCVPISNHLYFYWYRQILGQKVEFLVSFYNNEISEKSEIFDDQFSVERPDGSNFTLKIRSTKLEDSAMYFCASSERDVTNNEQFFGPGTRLTVL.

The V gene is TRBV4-2, the J gene TRBJ2-7, with 8 nucleotides matching TRBD1. Looked up from germline, CDR1 is LGHNA and CDR2 is YNFKEQ. Trimming removed 0 bases from V and 4 bases from J; junction bases left unmatched: 14. This CDR3 is 18 amino acids long. The CDR3 DNA sequence: TGTGCCAGCAGCCAAGAAACCCCAGGGGGCTCCCTCCTGTACGAGCAGTACTTC. It specifies CASSQETPGGSLLYEQYF.

The rearrangement links TRBV7-9 to TRBJ2-3, with 10 bases fitting TRBD2. V lost 4 bases to trimming and J lost 6 bases; unmatched junction nucleotides: 4. This CDR3 is built from 14 residues. CDR1 and CDR2 from the germline V gene are SEHNR and FQNEAQ (reference sequence). This chain's CDR3 is CASSSGLALDTQYF. DNA of the CDR3: TGTGCCAGCAGCTCGGGACTAGCGTTGGATACGCAGTATTTT.

The CDR3 reads CASSSGGTANTGELFF. The CDR3 DNA sequence: TGTGCCAGCAGCTCCGGGGGGACGGCGAACACCGGGGAGCTGTTTTTT. V and J are TRBV9 and TRBJ2-2, with 7 nucleotides matching TRBD2. J lost 0 bases, V lost 4 bases, and 6 bases had no gene match. From germline, CDR1 is SGDLS and CDR2 YYNGEE. The CDR3 consists of 16 residues. The full variable domain, with the rest looked up from reference TRBV9 and TRBJ2-2, is DSGVTQTPKHLITATGQRVTLRCSPRSGDLSVYWYQQSLDQGLQFLIQYYNGEERAKGNILERFSAQQFPDLHSELNLSSLELGDSALYFCASSSGGTANTGELFFGEGSRLTVL.

The V call is TRBV2, the J call TRBJ2-1, with 7 nucleotides matching TRBD2. V shed 9 bases and J 5 bases; nucleotides not matched to a gene: 13. CDR3 length: 15 residues. Germline V gene data show CDR1 as SNHLY and CDR2 as FYNNEI. DNA for the CDR3: TGTGCCAGTTCAAGCGGGGAGTATACAGACAATGAGCAGTTCTTC. Encoded protein: CASSSGEYTDNEQFF.

The chain carries TRBV10-3 and TRBJ1-1, with a possible D match to TRBD1 (5 bases). The CDR3 extends over 15 amino acids. The V end was cut by 1 base, the J end by 1 base, with 10 bases between. Germline assignment: CDR1 ENHRY and CDR2 SYGVKD. The CDR3 is CAISEYDRKNTEAFF. The CDR3 DNA sequence: TGTGCCATCAGTGAGTATGACAGAAAGAACACTGAAGCTTTCTTT.

The V and J genes are TRBV24-1 and TRBJ2-3; 9 nucleotides align to TRBD1. The CDR3 sequence is 16 residues long. Germline V gives CDR1 KGHDR, CDR2 SFDVKD. With 3 bases clipped from V and 3 bases from J, the junction kept 6 bases outside the gene matches. DNA of the CDR3: TGTGCCACCAGTGATCTGACAGGGGGAAGAACAGATACGCAGTATTTT. Its protein is CATSDLTGGRTDTQYF.

The chain joins TRBV5-5 to TRBJ1-4, with D perhaps TRBD1 (6 bases). The CDR3 covers 14 residues. Germline lookup yields CDR1 SGHKS and CDR2 YYEKEE (reference sequence). V lost 3 bases to trimming and J lost 5 bases, with 11 bases between them. The CDR3 region is CASSWTDTNEKLFF. The CDR3 DNA reads as TGTGCCAGCAGCTGGACAGACACCAATGAAAAACTGTTTTTT.

The CDR3 DNA sequence: TGCGCCAGCAGCTTGGGGCCCGGCACAGATACGCAGTATTTT. It specifies CASSLGPGTDTQYF. The rearrangement links TRBV5-1 to TRBJ2-3, with no clear D. V lost 0 bases to trimming and J lost 1 base, with 6 bases between them. CDR3 size: 14 residues. From germline, CDR1 is SGHRS and CDR2 YFSETQ.

This sequence joins TRBV6-2 or TRBV6-3 and TRBJ2-1, with D possibly TRBD2 on 5 matching bases. The V end was cut by 4 bases, the J end by 8 bases, with 9 bases between. The CDR3 runs to 12 residues. CDR1 is MNHEY, CDR2 SVGEGT, per germline. Here the CDR3 DNA reads TGTGCCAGCAGTTTGCTTAGCGATGAGCAGTTCTTC. It is translated as CASSLLSDEQFF.

V usage is TRBV5-1 and J usage is TRBJ2-1; 8 bases fit TRBD2. There are 17 residues in the CDR3. Trimming cost V 1 base and J 1 base; bases outside gene matches: 7. The germline CDR1 and CDR2 sequences are SGHRS and YFSETQ. The CDR3 DNA is TGCGCCAGCAGCTTGTTCAGCGGGAGTGCGTCCTACAATGAGCAGTTCTTC. It is translated as CASSLFSGSASYNEQFF.

The V call is TRBV6-5, the J call TRBJ2-1, with 7 positions matching TRBD1. The CDR3 sequence is 13 residues long. The germline V gene has CDR1 MNHEY and CDR2 SVGAGI. V was pared by 7 bases and J by 8 bases, with 8 bases of the junction left unmatched. The CDR3 reads CASTKQGTDEQFF. The CDR3 DNA follows: TGTGCCAGCACCAAACAGGGGACGGATGAGCAGTTCTTC.

This rearrangement joins TRBV30 to TRBJ1-3; D remains unclear. Germline lookup yields CDR1 GTSNPN and CDR2 SVGIG (reference sequence). CDR3 length: 15 amino acids. Trimming cost V 2 bases and J 0 bases, with 11 bases left between them. The CDR3 protein is CAWSSRGRSGNTIYF. For the CDR3, the DNA is TGTGCCTGGAGTTCCAGAGGGCGCTCTGGAAACACCATATATTTT.

The V and J genes are TRBV11-2 and TRBJ2-1; maybe TRBD2 (6 bases). The ends were cut back, 5 bases at V and 10 bases at J, with 9 bases in the middle. Germline loops: CDR1 SGHAT, CDR2 FQNNGV. The CDR3 consists of 11 residues. The CDR3 coding sequence is TGTGCCAGCAGCCCTGGGGGGGAGCAGTTCTTC. Encoded protein: CASSPGGEQFF. Together with reference TRBV11-2 and TRBJ2-1, the CDR3 gives the full variable domain: EAGVAQSPRYKIIEKRQSVAFWCNPISGHATLYWYQQILGQGPKLLIQFQNNGVVDDSQLPKDRFSAERLKGVDSTLKIQPAKLEDSAVYLCASSPGGEQFFGPGTRLTVL.

This chain connects TRBV19 to TRBJ1-2; D is undetermined. Germline CDR1 is LNHDA and CDR2 is SQIVND (reference sequence). V was pared by 0 bases and J by 8 bases, with 10 bases between. The CDR3 loop spans 13 amino acids. The DNA for the CDR3 is TGTGCCAGTAGTATAGACCCCTTCGGGGGCTACACCTTC. Amino acid sequence: CASSIDPFGGYTF.

The V and J genes are TRBV5-1 and TRBJ1-1; no clear D gene. CDR3 length equals 13 residues. Trimming took off 0 bases at V and 4 bases at J, with 7 bases between the two ends. Germline values: CDR1 SGHRS, CDR2 YFSETQ. For the CDR3, the DNA is TGCGCCAGCAGCTTGGAAGGACTCACTGAAGCTTTCTTT. Protein: CASSLEGLTEAFF.

This clone occurred a few times. J is TRBJ2-1 and V is TRBV6-4, with 7 bases lining up with TRBD2. Germline V lookup: CDR1 MRHNA, CDR2 SNTAGT. The J segment lost 7 bases and the V segment lost 4 bases, leaving 7 bases of the junction unmatched. The CDR3 spans 14 residues. The CDR3 nucleotides are TGTGCCAGCAGTGTGACATCCGGGGGGAATGAGCAGTTCTTC. It is translated as CASSVTSGGNEQFF.

The chain links TRBV28 to TRBJ2-5; 8 bases agree with TRBD1. The germline V gene encodes CDR1 MDHEN and CDR2 SYDVKM. V dropped 8 bases and J dropped 3; count of bases not matched to a gene: 2. The CDR3 runs 12 residues. The CDR3 nucleotides read TGTGCCAGCGGGGGACAGGAAGAGACCCAGTACTTC. It codes for CASGGQEETQYF.

A word on this clone: This specimen includes other DNA sequences encoding the same CDR3. V usage is TRBV5-4 and J usage is TRBJ2-5, with a weak D call TRBD1 (6 bases). Germline V gene data show CDR1 as SGHNT and CDR2 as YYREEE (reference sequence). V shed 0 bases and J shed 5 bases, with 11 bases lying between them. This CDR3 spans 14 amino acids. The CDR3 nucleotides are TGTGCCAGCAGCTTGGGTGGGGGCCGGGAGACCCAGTACTTC. This translates into CASSLGGGRETQYF.

In its sample, this clone was seen once. The chain recombines TRBV18 with TRBJ2-1; D might be TRBD1 (6 bases). Between the trimmed V and J ends, which lost 3 bases and 6 bases, there was a span of 15 bases. This CDR3 comprises 15 residues. Germline V gene sequence: CDR1 KGHSH, CDR2 LQKENI. Here the CDR3 reads CASSPTLPGVNEQFF. CDR3 coding DNA: TGTGCCAGCTCACCCACCCTACCAGGGGTCAATGAGCAGTTCTTC.

This chain connects TRBV7-9 to TRBJ1-6, with 9 bases identical to TRBD1. V shed 5 bases, J shed 4 bases, and the junction held 9 bases outside the gene matches. The CDR3 covers 17 residues. Per the germline V gene, CDR1 is SEHNR and CDR2 is FQNEAQ (reference sequence). The CDR3 here is CASSLGTGRRYNSPLHF. As DNA, the CDR3 is TGTGCCAGCAGCCTCGGGACAGGGCGGCGGTATAATTCACCCCTCCACTTT.

V usage is TRBV29-1 and J usage is TRBJ2-7; 10 positions match TRBD1. Germline-derived CDR1 and CDR2 are SQVTM and ANQGSEA. Losses at the gene ends were 4 bases for V and 5 bases for J; bases not matched to a gene: 5. The CDR3 is made up of 13 amino acids. CDR3: CSVVGDRGHEQYF. In DNA form, the CDR3 reads TGCAGCGTTGTGGGGGACAGGGGCCACGAGCAGTACTTC.

V is TRBV24-1 and J is TRBJ2-2; 8 nucleotides align to TRBD2. In germline, CDR1 is KGHDR, CDR2 SFDVKD. CDR3 length equals 18 residues. The J segment lost 2 bases and the V segment lost 2 bases, leaving 9 bases of the junction unmatched. DNA of the CDR3: TGTGCCACCAGTGATTCTGGACTAGCATCTTCCAACACCGGGGAGCTGTTTTTT. It codes for CATSDSGLASSNTGELFF.

This clone was seen once. Here the CDR3 DNA reads TGTGCCAGTAGTATAGGTCTCGGGACAGGGGTAAGCTACGAGCAGTACTTC. This encodes CASSIGLGTGVSYEQYF. The chain links TRBV19 to TRBJ2-7; 10 bases match TRBD1. The J segment lost 3 bases and the V segment lost 1 base, leaving 9 bases of the junction unmatched. CDR1 is LNHDA and CDR2 is SQIVND in the germline V gene (reference sequence). This CDR3 is 17 amino acids long.